This passage covers 2 T cell receptor beta chains from one sample sequenced in a study of regulatory T cells in long-lasting Graves disease. CDR3-region Arm-PCR and iRepertoire HTBI primers produced the TCR beta libraries. TCRdb used MiXCR to reprocess the multiplex PCR reads, holding one entry per CDR3 protein. The sample has roughly 250,000 distinct CDR3 sequences; around 19% are singletons. Time point: newly diagnosed GD, antithyroid drugs for less than 3 months. The TCR library used RNA extracted from PBMCs. The same sample was also studied in work on T cells in Graves' hyperthyroidism and ophthalmopathy.

Sequenced material: peripheral blood mononuclear cells (PBMCs), taken at new diagnosis, from a patient treated with antithyroid drugs. The source of these receptors is a woman aged 25 to 45 with Graves disease.

Note on this clonotype: A much more abundant neighbour one base away suggests this may be a read error. As the CDR3 is not closed by the conserved phenylalanine or tryptophan, this likely results from a read error. Because the CDR3's place on the DNA is in doubt, the DNA is left out and the CDR3 is given as listed by TCRdb. This chain links TRBV24-1 with TRBJ1-2; the table's D call TRBD1 went unverified against the DNA. The CDR3 totals 8 residues, both ends included. Germline V gene data show CDR1 as KGHDR and CDR2 as SFDVKD. The CDR3 spells CATIQGTL.

This clonotype has more than one count but fewer than ten. The chain joins TRBV19 to TRBJ1-5; 7 bases align to TRBD1. Germline CDR1 and CDR2: LNHDA and SQIVND (reference sequence). Trimming took 4 bases from V and 5 from J; bases not matched to a gene: 8. The CDR3 is 15 amino acids. This CDR3 is CASSKRDSEYQPQHF. The DNA of the CDR3 is TGTGCCAGTAGTAAACGGGACAGTGAGTATCAGCCCCAGCATTTT.